These 5 T cell receptor beta chains were sequenced from one sample in a study of T cell responses to AZD1222 COVID-19 vaccine. Produced via immunoSEQ multiplex PCR; TCRdb's table is partial and in-frame only. The sample lists around 100,000 clones; about 90% were seen once. This specimen consisted of peripheral blood, obtained on day 0 of AZD1222 vaccination. Receptor source: an adult in good health.

J is TRBJ2-1 and V is TRBV7-2; 12 positions agree with TRBD1. The CDR3 loop spans 14 amino acids. Germline V CDR1 and CDR2: SGHTA, FQGNSA. V shed 6 bases, J shed 12 bases, and the junction held 9 bases outside the gene matches. The CDR3 DNA reads TGTGCCAGCAGGCCGGGACAGGGGGCGTGGGGGCAGTTCTTC. Its protein product is CASRPGQGAWGQFF.

This clone was seen many times. The chain combines TRBV5-5 with TRBJ1-2; 9 bases agree with TRBD1. With V trimmed by 2 bases and J by 8 bases, 7 bases remained unmatched. This CDR3 has 14 amino acids. In germline, CDR1 is SGHKS, CDR2 YYEKEE (reference sequence). CDR3 in amino acids: CASSLGGQGIGYTF. DNA of the CDR3: TGTGCCAGCAGCTTAGGGGGACAGGGTATCGGCTACACCTTC.

The rearrangement links TRBV19 to TRBJ2-2, with D unresolved. Germline CDR1 is LNHDA and CDR2 is SQIVND (reference sequence). The ends were cut back, 5 bases at V and 7 bases at J, with 17 bases in the middle. The CDR3 totals 15 residues. CDR3 coding DNA: TGTGCCAGTAGTTCCCCGGCCCTTCCGCGCGGGGAGCTGTTTTTT. Encoded protein: CASSSPALPRGELFF.

Concerning this clone: Other DNA sequences from this sample encode an identical CDR3 as well. The chain carries TRBV29-1 and TRBJ1-2; weak D call: TRBD1 (5 bases). Trimming removed 8 bases from V and 1 base from J, with 11 bases in between. Germline values: CDR1 SQVTM, CDR2 ANQGSEA. CDR3 length: 12 amino acids. The CDR3 protein is CSSGEDNYGYTF. Written as DNA, the CDR3 is TGCAGCTCGGGGGAGGATAACTATGGCTACACCTTC. Based on the CDR3 plus reference TRBV29-1 and TRBJ1-2, the full variable domain is SAVISQKPSRDICQRGTSLTIQCQVDSQVTMMFWYRQQPGQSLTLIATANQGSEATYESGFVIDKFPISRPNLTFSTLTVSNMSPEDSSIYLCSSGEDNYGYTFGSGTRLTVV.

The V gene is TRBV6-1, the J gene TRBJ2-1; 7 bases line up with TRBD1. Germline loops: CDR1 MNHNS, CDR2 SASEGT. Trimming removed 2 bases from V and 8 bases from J; junction bases left unmatched: 12. This CDR3 spans 16 amino acids. CDR3 sequence reads: CASSEYRGAGAYEQFF. CDR3 bases: TGTGCCAGCAGTGAATACAGGGGCGCTGGAGCCTATGAGCAGTTCTTC.